What follows describes a single TCR beta chain. The antigen is undetermined. Germline assignment: CDR1 MDHEN and CDR2 SYDVKM. CDR3 length: 12 residues. This specimen comes from a study of monozygotic twins with inflammatory bowel disease. Points from the study as a whole: In patient repertoires, differing immunosuppressive treatments may have added some variability. TCRbeta inverse Simpson diversity was decreased in IBD patients versus healthy co-twins.

Samples each yielded cDNA through eight separate reactions. No DNA is given; TCRdb re-called the 5' RACE reads and lists each CDR3 protein once. This sample's table has approximately 100,000 distinct CDR3 sequences. Source material: blood. The TCR comes from a human donor with ulcerative colitis or Crohn's disease, or a healthy co-twin of an affected twin (not recorded which). The chain joins TRBV28 to TRBJ2-4; the D gene TCRdb calls, TRBD1, cannot be checked with no DNA. CDR3 amino acids: CASSFRGRWQYF.